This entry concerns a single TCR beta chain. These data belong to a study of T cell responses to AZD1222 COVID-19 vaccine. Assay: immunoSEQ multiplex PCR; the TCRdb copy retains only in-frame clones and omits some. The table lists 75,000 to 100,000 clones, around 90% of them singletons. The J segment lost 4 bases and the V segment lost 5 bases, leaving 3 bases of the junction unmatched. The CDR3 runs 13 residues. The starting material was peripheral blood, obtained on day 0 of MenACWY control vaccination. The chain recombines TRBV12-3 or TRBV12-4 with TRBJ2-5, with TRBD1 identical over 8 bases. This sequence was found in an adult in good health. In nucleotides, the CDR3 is TGTGCCAGCAGTGCGGACAGGGCAGAGACCCAGTACTTC. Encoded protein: CASSADRAETQYF.